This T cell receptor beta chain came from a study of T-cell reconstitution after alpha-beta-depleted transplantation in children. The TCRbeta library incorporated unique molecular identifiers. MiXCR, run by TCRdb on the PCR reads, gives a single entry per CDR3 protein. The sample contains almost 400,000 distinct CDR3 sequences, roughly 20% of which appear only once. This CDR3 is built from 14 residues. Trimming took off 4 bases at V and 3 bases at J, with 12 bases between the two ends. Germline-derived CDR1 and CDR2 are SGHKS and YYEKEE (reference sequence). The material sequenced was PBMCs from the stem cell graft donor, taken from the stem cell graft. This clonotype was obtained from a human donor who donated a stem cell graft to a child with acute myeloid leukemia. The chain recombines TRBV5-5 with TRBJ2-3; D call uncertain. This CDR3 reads CASSPMEGTDTQYF. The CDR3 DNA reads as TGTGCCAGCAGCCCAATGGAAGGGACAGATACGCAGTATTTT.